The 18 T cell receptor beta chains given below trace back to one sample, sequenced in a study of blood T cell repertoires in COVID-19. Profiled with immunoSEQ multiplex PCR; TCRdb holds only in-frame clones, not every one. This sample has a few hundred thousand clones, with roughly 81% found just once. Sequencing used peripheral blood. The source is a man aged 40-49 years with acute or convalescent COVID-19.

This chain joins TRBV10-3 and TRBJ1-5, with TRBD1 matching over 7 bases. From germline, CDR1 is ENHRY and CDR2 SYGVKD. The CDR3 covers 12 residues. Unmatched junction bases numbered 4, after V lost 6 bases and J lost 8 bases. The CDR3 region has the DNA TGTGCCATCAGAGGGGACAGAGAGCCCCAGCATTTT. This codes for CAIRGDREPQHF.

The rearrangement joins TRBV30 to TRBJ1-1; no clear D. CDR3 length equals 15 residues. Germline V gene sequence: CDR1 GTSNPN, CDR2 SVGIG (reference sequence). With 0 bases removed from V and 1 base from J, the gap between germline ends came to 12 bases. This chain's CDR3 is CAWSVLRGKNTEAFF. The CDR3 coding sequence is TGTGCCTGGAGTGTACTTCGGGGTAAGAACACTGAAGCTTTCTTT.

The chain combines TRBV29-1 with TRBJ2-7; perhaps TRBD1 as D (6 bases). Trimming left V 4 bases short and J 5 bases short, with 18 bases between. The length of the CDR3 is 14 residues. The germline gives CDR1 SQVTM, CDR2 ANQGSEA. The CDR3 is CSVGMRQVAHEQYF. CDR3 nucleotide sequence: TGCAGCGTTGGGATGAGACAGGTCGCCCACGAGCAGTACTTC.

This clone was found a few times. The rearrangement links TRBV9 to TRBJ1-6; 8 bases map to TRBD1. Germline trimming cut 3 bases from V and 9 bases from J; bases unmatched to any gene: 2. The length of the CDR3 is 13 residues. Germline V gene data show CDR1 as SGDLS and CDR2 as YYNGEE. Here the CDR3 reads CASSADRVSPLHF. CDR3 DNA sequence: TGTGCCAGCAGCGCGGACAGGGTTTCACCCCTCCACTTT.

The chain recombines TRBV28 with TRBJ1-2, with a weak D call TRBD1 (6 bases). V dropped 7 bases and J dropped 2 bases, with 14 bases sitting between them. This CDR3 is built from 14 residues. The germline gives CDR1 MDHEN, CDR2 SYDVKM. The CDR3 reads CASTSGGSNYGYTF. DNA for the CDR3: TGTGCCAGCACCTCTGGGGGCTCCAACTATGGCTACACCTTC.

This CDR3 reads CASNSGASYNSPLHF. Written as DNA, the CDR3 is TGTGCCAGCAATTCAGGGGCCTCCTATAATTCACCCCTCCACTTT. V usage is TRBV27 and J usage is TRBJ1-6, with a tentative D call TRBD1 (6 bases). Germline assignment: CDR1 MNHEY and CDR2 SMNVEV (reference sequence). Trimming removed 7 bases from V and 0 bases from J, with 10 bases in between. The CDR3 has 15 residues.

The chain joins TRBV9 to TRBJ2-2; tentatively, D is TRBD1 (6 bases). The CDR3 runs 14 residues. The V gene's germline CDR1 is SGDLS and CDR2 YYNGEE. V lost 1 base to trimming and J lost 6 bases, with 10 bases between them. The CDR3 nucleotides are TGTGCCAGCAGCGTACTGGGGGCCGCCGGGGAGCTGTTTTTT. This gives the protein CASSVLGAAGELFF.

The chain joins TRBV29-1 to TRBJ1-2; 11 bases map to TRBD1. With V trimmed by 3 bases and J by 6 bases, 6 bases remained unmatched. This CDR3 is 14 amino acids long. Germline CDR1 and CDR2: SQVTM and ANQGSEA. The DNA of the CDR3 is TGCAGCGTTGATGGGACAGGGGGGGGAGATGGCTACACCTTC. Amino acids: CSVDGTGGGDGYTF.

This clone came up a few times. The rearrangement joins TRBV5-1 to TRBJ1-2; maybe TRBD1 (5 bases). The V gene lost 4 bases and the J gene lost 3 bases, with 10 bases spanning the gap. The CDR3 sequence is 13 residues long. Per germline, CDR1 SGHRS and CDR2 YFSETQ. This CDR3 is CASSRDSDYGYTF. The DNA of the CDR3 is TGCGCCAGCAGCCGCGACAGTGACTATGGCTACACCTTC.

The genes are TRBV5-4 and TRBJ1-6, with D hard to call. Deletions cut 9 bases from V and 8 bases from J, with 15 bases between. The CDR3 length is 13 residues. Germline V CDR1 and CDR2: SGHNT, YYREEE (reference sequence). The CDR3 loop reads CATKPTTDSPLHF. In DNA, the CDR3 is TGTGCCACCAAACCTACAACAGATTCACCCCTCCACTTT.

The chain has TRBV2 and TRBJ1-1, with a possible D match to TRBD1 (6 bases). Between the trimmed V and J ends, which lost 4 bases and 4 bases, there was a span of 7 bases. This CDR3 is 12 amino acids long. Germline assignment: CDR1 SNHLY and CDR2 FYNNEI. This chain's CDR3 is CASSGGGTEAFF. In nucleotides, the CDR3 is TGTGCCAGCAGTGGAGGGGGCACTGAAGCTTTCTTT.

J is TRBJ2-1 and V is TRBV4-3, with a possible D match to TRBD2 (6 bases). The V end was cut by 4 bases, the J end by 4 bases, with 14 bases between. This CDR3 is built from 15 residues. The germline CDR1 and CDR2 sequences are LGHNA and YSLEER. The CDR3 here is CASSPLLATYNEQFF. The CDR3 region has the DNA TGCGCCAGCAGCCCTCTGCTAGCGACATACAATGAGCAGTTCTTC.

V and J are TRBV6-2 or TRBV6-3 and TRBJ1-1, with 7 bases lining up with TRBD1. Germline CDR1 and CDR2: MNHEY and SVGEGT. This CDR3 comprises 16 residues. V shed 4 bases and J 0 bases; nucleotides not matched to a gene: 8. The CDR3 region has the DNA TGTGCCAGCAGTTCGGACAGGAAAGGGATGAACACTGAAGCTTTCTTT. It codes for CASSSDRKGMNTEAFF.

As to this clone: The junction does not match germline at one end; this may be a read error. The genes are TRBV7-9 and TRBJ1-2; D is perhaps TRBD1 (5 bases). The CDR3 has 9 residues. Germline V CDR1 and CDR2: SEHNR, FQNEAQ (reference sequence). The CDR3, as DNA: TGTGCCAGCACCCGGGGGACTCACTTC. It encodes CASTRGTHF.

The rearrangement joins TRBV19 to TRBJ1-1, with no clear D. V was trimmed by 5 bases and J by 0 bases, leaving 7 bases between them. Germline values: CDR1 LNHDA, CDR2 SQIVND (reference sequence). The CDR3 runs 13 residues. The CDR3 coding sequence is TGTGCCAGTAGTGGCTCCCTGAACACTGAAGCTTTCTTT. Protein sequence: CASSGSLNTEAFF.

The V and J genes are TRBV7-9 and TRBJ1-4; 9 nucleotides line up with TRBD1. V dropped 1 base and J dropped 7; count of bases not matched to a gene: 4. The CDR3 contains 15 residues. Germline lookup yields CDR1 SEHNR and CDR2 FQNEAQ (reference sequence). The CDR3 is CASSLGDRVTEKLFF. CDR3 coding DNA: TGTGCCAGCAGCTTAGGGGACAGGGTTACTGAAAAACTGTTTTTT.

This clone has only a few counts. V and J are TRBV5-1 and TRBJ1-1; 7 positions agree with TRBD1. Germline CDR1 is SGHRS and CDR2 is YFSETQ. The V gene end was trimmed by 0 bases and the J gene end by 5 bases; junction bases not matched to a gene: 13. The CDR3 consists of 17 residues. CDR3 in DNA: TGCGCCAGCAGCTTGGGACAGGGTTCGGTTTTGTGGACTGAAGCTTTCTTT. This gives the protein CASSLGQGSVLWTEAFF.

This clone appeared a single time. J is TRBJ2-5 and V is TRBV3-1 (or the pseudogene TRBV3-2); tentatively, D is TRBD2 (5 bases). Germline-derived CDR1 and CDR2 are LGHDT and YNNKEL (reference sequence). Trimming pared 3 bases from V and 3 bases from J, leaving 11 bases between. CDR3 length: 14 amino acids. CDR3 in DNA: TGTGCCAGCAGCCATTGGACTGGCGAAGAGACCCAGTACTTC. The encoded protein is CASSHWTGEETQYF.